The clone carrying this T cell receptor (beta chain) appeared many times. Unique molecular identifiers featured in how the TCRbeta library was prepared. TCRdb analysed the PCR reads with MiXCR anew, one entry per CDR3 protein. The sample contains 100,000 to 120,000 distinct CDR3 sequences, approximately 10% of which appear only once. The sample belongs to a study of T-cell reconstitution after alpha-beta-depleted transplantation in children. The source is a human donor who donated a stem cell graft to a child with acute lymphoblastic leukemia. This specimen was PBMCs from the stem cell graft donor, taken from the stem cell graft.

DNA of the CDR3: TGCGCCAGCAGCTTGGTCGGGGGGAGCTCCTATAATTCACCCCTCCACTTT. Its translation is CASSLVGGSSYNSPLHF. V gene TRBV5-1 combines with J gene TRBJ1-6; perhaps TRBD1 as D (5 bases). Per germline, CDR1 SGHRS and CDR2 YFSETQ. The CDR3 runs 17 residues. V lost 0 bases to trimming and J lost 0 bases, with 10 bases between them.